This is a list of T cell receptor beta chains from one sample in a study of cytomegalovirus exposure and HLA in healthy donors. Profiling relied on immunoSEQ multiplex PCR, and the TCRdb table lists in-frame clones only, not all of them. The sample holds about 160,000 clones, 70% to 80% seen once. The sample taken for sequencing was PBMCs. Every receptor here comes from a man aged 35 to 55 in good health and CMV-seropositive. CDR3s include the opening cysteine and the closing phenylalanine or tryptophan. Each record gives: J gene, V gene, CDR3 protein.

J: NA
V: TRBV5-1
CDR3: CASSADYEQYF

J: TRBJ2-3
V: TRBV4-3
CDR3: CASSRAKPGLQRAGTDTQYF

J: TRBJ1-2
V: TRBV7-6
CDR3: CASSLGGGRGYTF

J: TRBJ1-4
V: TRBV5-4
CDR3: CASSLVGSGGNEKLFF

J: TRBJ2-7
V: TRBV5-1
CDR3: CASSSGSYEQYF

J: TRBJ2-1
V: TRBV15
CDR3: CATSRDYPGTRNNEQFF

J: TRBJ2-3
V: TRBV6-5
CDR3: CASSYSRSGSVDTQYF

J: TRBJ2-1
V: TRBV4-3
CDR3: CASSRRRGTSGSSYNEQFF

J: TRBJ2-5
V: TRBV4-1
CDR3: CASSQGGGETQYF

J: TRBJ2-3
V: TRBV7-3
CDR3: CASSLNPGTDTQYF

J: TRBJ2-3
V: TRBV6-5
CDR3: CASSTKRTSTDTQYF

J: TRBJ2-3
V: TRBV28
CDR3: CASSLFPSQSQSNTQYF

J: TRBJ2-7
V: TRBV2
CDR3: CASKRTGSSYEQYF

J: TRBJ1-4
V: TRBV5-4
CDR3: CASSPKAIQGHEKLFF

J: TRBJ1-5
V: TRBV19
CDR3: CASSYSNQPQHF

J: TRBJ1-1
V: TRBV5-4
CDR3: CASSLGTVGTEAFF

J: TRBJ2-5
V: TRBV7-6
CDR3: CASSSYEESGWETQYF

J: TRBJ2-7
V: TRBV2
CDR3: CASSFRGTSGYEQYF

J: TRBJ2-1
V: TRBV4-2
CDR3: CASSPEGPWDEQFF

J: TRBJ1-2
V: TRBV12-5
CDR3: CASGLVHWGAGYYGYTF

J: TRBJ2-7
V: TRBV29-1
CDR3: CSVGWGQGNLGWDEQYF

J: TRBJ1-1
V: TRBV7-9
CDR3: CASSLVGRAEAFF